This T cell receptor beta chain was identified in a study of blood T cell repertoires in COVID-19. In the study overall: Sites across the United States, Italy and Spain contributed samples from acute and convalescent COVID-19. From T cells, B-cell-depleted T cells, or PBMCs came the material, which was cDNA or gDNA.

Germline values: CDR1 SGHRS, CDR2 YFSETQ. Losses at the gene ends were 0 bases for V and 9 bases for J; bases not matched to a gene: 3. The CDR3 totals 14 residues. Original analysis: For nucleated cells, counts were estimated from reference gene primer amplification. The repertoire was sequenced with immunoSEQ multiplex PCR; TCRdb's copy has only in-frame clones and lacks some. V, J and clone size are those of that table, while D and trimming were read from the DNA. The sample holds about 130,000 clones, over 80% seen once. The receptor comes from a man aged 50 to 60 with active COVID-19. This rearrangement joins TRBV5-1 to TRBJ2-1, with 10 nucleotides matching TRBD2. Sequencing was performed on peripheral blood. CDR3 residues: CASSLELAGSEQFF. As DNA, the CDR3 is TGCGCCAGCAGCTTGGAACTAGCGGGGAGTGAGCAGTTCTTC.